This entry concerns a single T cell receptor beta chain. Its antigen is unidentified. This entry belongs to a study of radiation and T cells in renal cell carcinoma. At the level of the study: Nephrectomy followed 15 Gy stereotactic body radiation by 4 weeks.

The CDR3 is 17 residues long. The germline V and J ends were trimmed by 4 bases and 4 bases, with 20 bases remaining between them. Germline V CDR1 and CDR2: MNHEY, SMNVEV (reference sequence). Study-wide findings and caveats: From baseline, blood top tumor clonotypes peaked at 2 weeks post-radiation.

Profiled with immunoSEQ multiplex PCR; TCRdb holds only in-frame clones, not every one. Among about 150,000 clones listed, roughly nine tenths were seen once. Time point reported: baseline pretreatment blood. Indicated treatment: 15 Gy SBRT to primary tumor, nephrectomy 4 weeks later. Blood was sampled at baseline, 2 weeks and 4 weeks after SBRT. V and J are TRBV27 and TRBJ1-5; tentatively, D is TRBD1 (5 bases). This sequence was found in a woman in her 70s with renal cell carcinoma. The specimen was blood, collected from a patient whose treatment included radiotherapy and nephrectomy. The CDR3 protein is CASSSWGTGKGNQPQHF. The CDR3 bases are TGTGCCAGCAGTTCCTGGGGGACCGGGAAAGGGAATCAGCCCCAGCATTTT.